This T cell receptor (beta chain) was obtained from a study of cytomegalovirus exposure and HLA in healthy donors. With 60 Vbeta and 13 Jbeta primers, the PCR was carried out. The table came from immunoSEQ multiplex PCR; TCRdb's copy has only in-frame clones and leaves some out. The sample yields 90,000 to 100,000 clones, around 76% seen once. Comments on this clone: What it binds is unknown.

Overall study results and limits: Presence/absence comparisons presumed near-even sequencing depth among donors.

The CDR3 spans 15 residues. V was clipped by 0 bases and J by 4 bases; unmatched bases: 5. Germline CDR1 and CDR2: KGHSH and LQKENI. The receptor comes from a man aged 40-49 years in good health and CMV-seropositive. The V gene is TRBV18, the J gene TRBJ1-2; TRBD1 aligns across 7 bases. The sequenced material came from PBMCs. This chain's CDR3 is CASSPPGQSPYGYTF. For the CDR3, the DNA is TGTGCCAGCTCACCACCGGGACAGAGTCCCTATGGCTACACCTTC.